The 9 T cell receptor beta chains below were found in one sample sequenced in a study of T cell responses to AZD1222 COVID-19 vaccine. Repertoires were generated with immunoSEQ multiplex PCR, while TCRdb's copy carries only in-frame clones and drops some. This table has about 150,000 clones, approximately 90% appearing once. The input for sequencing was peripheral blood, taken 28 days after the second AZD1222 dose. The receptors here all came from an adult who received the AZD1222 COVID-19 vaccine.

This clone was detected a few times. The chain carries TRBV13 and TRBJ2-7; a weak D match, TRBD2 (5 bases). This CDR3 has 14 amino acids. Germline V gives CDR1 PRHDT, CDR2 FYEKMQ (reference sequence). V lost 7 bases, J lost 4 bases, and 17 bases lay in between. This CDR3 is CASTLRGSRYEQYF. CDR3 coding DNA: TGTGCCAGCACTCTAAGAGGGTCTCGATACGAGCAGTACTTC.

V and J are TRBV30 and TRBJ2-1; the match to TRBD2 covers 10 bases. V gave up 3 bases and J gave up 5 bases; unmatched junction bases: 4. This CDR3 has 14 amino acids. Germline CDR1 is GTSNPN and CDR2 is SVGIG (reference sequence). The CDR3 loop reads CAWRIAGGHNEQFF. The CDR3 DNA reads TGTGCCTGGAGAATAGCGGGGGGCCACAATGAGCAGTTCTTC.

The chain carries TRBV2 and TRBJ1-5; D call uncertain. The CDR3 extends over 16 amino acids. V was trimmed by 0 bases and J by 0 bases, leaving 9 bases between them. Germline-derived CDR1 and CDR2 are SNHLY and FYNNEI. In DNA form, the CDR3 reads TGTGCCAGCAGTGAAGCGGACGGCTATAGCAATCAGCCCCAGCATTTT. The encoded protein is CASSEADGYSNQPQHF. The variable domain in full, with the rest retrieved from reference TRBV2 and TRBJ1-5, is EPEVTQTPSHQVTQMGQEVILRCVPISNHLYFYWYRQILGQKVEFLVSFYNNEISEKSEIFDDQFSVERPDGSNFTLKIRSTKLEDSAMYFCASSEADGYSNQPQHFGDGTRLSIL.

V gene TRBV2 combines with J gene TRBJ1-2; TRBD1 is a possible D gene (6 bases). CDR1 is SNHLY, CDR2 FYNNEI, per germline. V was cut by 6 bases and J by 4 bases, with 15 bases left in between. The CDR3 consists of 14 residues. The CDR3 sequence is CASSLEQGTYGYTF. DNA for the CDR3: TGTGCCAGCAGCCTAGAACAGGGAACCTATGGCTACACCTTC.

The chain joins TRBV6-2 or TRBV6-3 to TRBJ1-4; no clear D gene. Trimming stripped 5 bases from V and 3 bases from J, with 22 bases between. The germline gives CDR1 MNHEY, CDR2 SVGEGT. The CDR3 is 18 residues long. The CDR3 DNA follows: TGTGCCAGCAGTCCAACGACCCGCGGGCTTGCAGCTAATGAAAAACTGTTTTTT. This gives the protein CASSPTTRGLAANEKLFF.

The V gene is TRBV7-2, the J gene TRBJ1-2, with 7 nucleotides matching TRBD1. This CDR3 is built from 13 residues. The germline V gene has CDR1 SGHTA and CDR2 FQGNSA. J gave up 4 bases and V 3 bases, and 2 bases lay outside the gene matches. The CDR3 DNA follows: TGTGCCAGCAGCTTGAACAGGGGCTATGGCTACACCTTC. Protein sequence: CASSLNRGYGYTF.

The chain combines TRBV27 with TRBJ2-1; 11 nucleotides agree with TRBD2. This CDR3 spans 15 amino acids. Germline CDR1 MNHEY, CDR2 SMNVEV (reference sequence). Trimming took 4 bases from V and 5 from J; bases not matched to a gene: 4. The CDR3 loop is CASSSGTSGNNEQFF. In DNA form, the CDR3 reads TGTGCCAGCAGTTCCGGGACTAGCGGTAACAATGAGCAGTTCTTC.

The V and J genes are TRBV27 and TRBJ2-7, with no clear D. V lost 5 bases and J lost 0, with 17 bases in between. CDR1 and CDR2 from the germline V gene are MNHEY and SMNVEV (reference sequence). The CDR3 spans 16 residues. The CDR3 here is CASSRSKAAGSYEQYF. The DNA of the CDR3 is TGTGCCAGCAGTCGTAGTAAGGCAGCCGGCTCCTACGAGCAGTACTTC.

The V gene is TRBV12-3 or TRBV12-4, the J gene TRBJ2-3; 8 nucleotides align to TRBD1. The J segment lost 1 base and the V segment lost 7 bases, leaving 1 base of the junction unmatched. This CDR3 has 13 residues. The DNA of the CDR3 is TGTGCCAGCAACAGGGGGGGCACAGATACGCAGTATTTT. Translating it yields CASNRGGTDTQYF.